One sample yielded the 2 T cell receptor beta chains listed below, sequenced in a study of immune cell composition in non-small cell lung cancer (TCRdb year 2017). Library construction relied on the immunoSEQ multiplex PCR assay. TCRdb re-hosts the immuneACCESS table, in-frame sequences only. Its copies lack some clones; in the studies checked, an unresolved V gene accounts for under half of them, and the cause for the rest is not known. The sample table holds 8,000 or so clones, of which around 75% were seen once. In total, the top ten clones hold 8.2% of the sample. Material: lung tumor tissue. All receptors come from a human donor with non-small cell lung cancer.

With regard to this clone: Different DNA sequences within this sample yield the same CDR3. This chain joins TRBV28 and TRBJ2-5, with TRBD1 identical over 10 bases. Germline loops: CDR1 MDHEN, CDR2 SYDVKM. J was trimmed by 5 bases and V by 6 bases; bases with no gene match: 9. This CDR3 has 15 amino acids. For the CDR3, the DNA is TGTGCCAGCAGCATTCGGACAGGGGGAATGGAGACCCAGTACTTC. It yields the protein CASSIRTGGMETQYF.

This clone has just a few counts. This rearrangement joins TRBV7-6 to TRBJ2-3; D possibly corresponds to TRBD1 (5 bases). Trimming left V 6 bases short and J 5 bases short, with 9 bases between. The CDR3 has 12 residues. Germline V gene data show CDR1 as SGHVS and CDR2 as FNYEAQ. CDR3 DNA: TGTGCCAGCAGTCAGGGTAAAGATACGCAGTATTTT. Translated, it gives CASSQGKDTQYF.